These T cell receptor beta chains were read from a single sample in a study of beta chain bispecific antibodies for T cell cancers. No antigen is known for these receptors. MiXCR, run by TCRdb on the 5' RACE reads, gives a single entry per CDR3 protein. This table holds 15,000 to 20,000 distinct CDR3 sequences, 2.1% found once. The sequencing input was healthy donor T cells cultured with leukemia cells. Receptors were obtained from a human donor in good health. Some clones in this sample may be carry-over from other donors' samples. Both conserved end residues are part of each CDR3. A D gene is named only where the DNA matches it firmly. Clone sizes are given selectively: once, few, many, or a class where the clone is expanded.

>many|NA|TRBJ2-5|TRBV2|13
TGTGCCAGCATGGGGGCAGTGCAAGAGACCCAGTACTTC
CASMGAVQETQYF
>many|TRBD1|TRBJ1-1|TRBV2|15
TGTGCCAGCAGTGGTCAGGGGGCGAAGGACACTGAAGCTTTCTTT
CASSGQGAKDTEAFF
>many|NA|TRBJ2-3|TRBV4-2|15
TGTGCCAGCAGCCTCCAAGACTACAGCACAGATACGCAGTATTTT
CASSLQDYSTDTQYF
>many|TRBD1|TRBJ2-7|TRBV20-1|14
TGCAGTGCTCCCGACCCCCAGGGGGTCTACGAGCAGTACTTC
CSAPDPQGVYEQYF
>many|NA|TRBJ1-1|TRBV19|15
TGTGCCAGTATTGGGCCCGCGACGTTTAGTCCTGAAGCTTTCTTT
CASIGPATFSPEAFF
>many|TRBD2|TRBJ2-7|TRBV20-1|13
TGCAGTGCTAGGCGGGACTACCCCTACGAGCAGTACTTC
CSARRDYPYEQYF
>many|NA|TRBJ2-6|TRBV5-1|15
TGCGCCAGCAGCTTGGTGAACTCTGGGGCCAACGTCCTGACTTTC
CASSLVNSGANVLTF
>few|NA|TRBJ2-3|TRBV30|15
TGTGCCTGGTTCTCGGGACTTTCTAGCACAGATACGCAGTATTTT
CAWFSGLSSTDTQYF
>many|NA|TRBJ1-4|TRBV18|14
TGTGCCAGCTCAAGGACAGACGGTGGAGAAAAACTGTTTTTT
CASSRTDGGEKLFF
>many|NA|TRBJ2-7|TRBV7-9|11
TGTGCCAGCAGCTTATCCCACGAGCAGTACTTC
CASSLSHEQYF
>many|TRBD2|TRBJ2-1|TRBV2|15
TGTGCCAGCAGTGATTTGGCGGGGGACTACAATGAGCAGTTCTTC
CASSDLAGDYNEQFF
>many|TRBD1|TRBJ1-6|TRBV4-1|16
TGCGCCAGCAGCCAGACCCTGACAGGGACGAATTCACCCCTCCACTTT
CASSQTLTGTNSPLHF
>NA|NA|TRBJ1-1|TRBV18|17
TGTGCCAGCTCACTGTGGACGGGAGTAGAACCGAACACTGAAGCTTTCTTT
CASSLWTGVEPNTEAFF
>many|NA|TRBJ2-7|TRBV2|15
TGTGCCAGCAGTGATGGGCAGTTCAGCTCCTACGAGCAGTACTTC
CASSDGQFSSYEQYF
>many|NA|TRBJ2-7|TRBV29-1|11
TGCAGCGTTGAAGATCTTTTCGCGCAGTACTTC
CSVEDLFAQYF
>many|NA|TRBJ2-2|TRBV9|15
TGTGCCAGCAGCGTAACAAGCGCGAACACCGGGGAGCTGTTTTTT
CASSVTSANTGELFF
>many|NA|TRBJ2-1|TRBV7-9|14
TGTGCCAGCAGCTTAGGAGTGGGTGAGAATGAGCAGTTCTTC
CASSLGVGENEQFF
>few|NA|TRBJ2-2|TRBV27|12
TGTGCCAGCGGTCGACGGGCCGGGGAGCTGTTTTTT
CASGRRAGELFF
>many|NA|TRBJ2-2|TRBV27|13
TGTGCCAGCAGTTTAGAGGGGACCGGGGAGCTGTTTTTT
CASSLEGTGELFF
>few|NA|TRBJ1-5|TRBV12-3/TRBV12-4|14
TGTGCCAGCAGTTTAATGGGTGGCAATCAGCCCCAGCATTTT
CASSLMGGNQPQHF
>many|NA|TRBJ2-3|TRBV5-1|14
TGCGCCAGCACGCGGGGTTTTAGCACAGATACGCAGTATTTT
CASTRGFSTDTQYF
>few|NA|TRBJ1-3|TRBV27|11
TGTGCCAGCAGCGAGGGAAACACCATATATTTT
CASSEGNTIYF
>few|TRBD1|TRBJ1-2|TRBV19|13
TGTGCCAGTAGTAACGGGACAGGGGATGGCTACGCCTTC
CASSNGTGDGYAF
>many|TRBD2|TRBJ2-1|TRBV10-3|18
TGTGCCACCTCTCCGTTGGAAGTTGCGGGGGGCGAGTACAATGAGCAGTTCTTC
CATSPLEVAGGEYNEQFF
>many|NA|TRBJ2-2|TRBV30|12
TGTGCCTGGGACCACGGCACCGGGGAGCTGTTTTTT
CAWDHGTGELFF
>many|TRBD1|TRBJ2-2|TRBV6-1|14
TGTGCCAGCAGTCTGGACAGGCCTGACGGGGAGCTGTTTTTT
CASSLDRPDGELFF
>many|TRBD1|TRBJ2-7|TRBV27|14
TGTGCCAGCAGTTTGGCACCACAGGGGTACGAGCAGTACTTC
CASSLAPQGYEQYF
>many|NA|TRBJ2-3|TRBV15|16
TGTGCCACCAGCAGAGGATCAGGGGAGGAGACAGATACGCAGTATTTT
CATSRGSGEETDTQYF
>medium-sized|TRBD1|TRBJ1-2|TRBV28|14
TGTGCCAGCAGTCTACCGACAGGGTACTATGGCTACACCTTC
CASSLPTGYYGYTF
>many|NA|TRBJ2-2|TRBV7-6|12
TGTGCCAGCAGGGAGAACACCGGGGAGCTGTTTTTT
CASRENTGELFF
>medium-sized|NA|TRBJ2-2|TRBV5-1|11
TGCGCCAGCTCTTACACCGGGGAGCTGTTTTTT
CASSYTGELFF
>many|TRBD1|TRBJ1-1|TRBV27|13
TGTGCCAGCAGCCAGGGGGTGAGAACTGAAGCTTTCTTT
CASSQGVRTEAFF
>many|TRBD1|TRBJ2-7|TRBV13|15
TGTGCCAGCAGCTTCTCAGGGACAGGGGAGTACGAGCAGTACTTC
CASSFSGTGEYEQYF
>medium-sized|TRBD2|TRBJ2-5|TRBV27|17
TGTGCCAGCAGTTTAACTAGCGGGGGGGCCGCGAAAGAGACCCAGTACTTC
CASSLTSGGAAKETQYF
>many|NA|TRBJ2-2|TRBV6-5|15
TGTGCCAGCAGCCCCGGACTCTACAACACCGGGGAGCTGTTTTTT
CASSPGLYNTGELFF
>many|NA|TRBJ2-7|TRBV29-1|15
TGCAGCGTTTCCGGGACCCCTTCAAGCTCCTACGAGCAGTACTTC
CSVSGTPSSSYEQYF
>medium-sized|TRBD1|TRBJ1-4|TRBV18|17
TGTGCCAGCTCACCACCCCCGGGAGGACAGGGGGATGAAAAACTGTTTTTT
CASSPPPGGQGDEKLFF